This T cell receptor beta chain was sequenced for a study of blood T cell repertoires in COVID-19. Study-wide background: Samples taken during acute and convalescent COVID-19 were collected in the United States, Italy and Spain.

Using immunoSEQ multiplex PCR, the repertoire was profiled, and TCRdb retains in-frame clones only, with some absent. Of around 250,000 clones detected, roughly 80% appear once; the ten largest clones hold more than 4%. The TCR originated in a man aged 35-49 years who had been exposed to COVID-19. The sequencing sample was made of PBMCs or T cells enriched from blood (not recorded which).

In DNA, the CDR3 is TGTGCCAGCAGCTTAGCCTTTTACGAGCAGTACTTC. Its protein is CASSLAFYEQYF. The chain recombines TRBV13 with TRBJ2-7; D remains ambiguous. V lost 1 base, J lost 4 bases, and 5 bases lay in between. The CDR3 covers 12 residues. Germline V lookup: CDR1 PRHDT, CDR2 FYEKMQ (reference sequence).